The 4 T cell receptor beta chains below were found in one sample sequenced in a study of blood T cell repertoires in COVID-19. Sequencing used immunoSEQ multiplex PCR; TCRdb keeps in-frame clones, though not all of them. The data show more than 250,000 clones, with approximately 85% seen just once and 5.1% held by the top ten. The sample taken for sequencing was peripheral blood. The receptors come from a middle-aged man with active or convalescent COVID-19.

The genes are TRBV13 and TRBJ2-2; 9 positions match TRBD1. CDR3 length: 19 amino acids. Germline-derived CDR1 and CDR2 are PRHDT and FYEKMQ (reference sequence). The V segment lost 4 bases and the J segment 1 base; nucleotides outside the gene matches: 13. The CDR3 protein is CASSSNTGMTGGNTGELFF. DNA for the CDR3: TGTGCCAGCAGCTCAAACACCGGGATGACAGGGGGGAACACCGGGGAGCTGTTTTTT.

The genes are TRBV18 and TRBJ1-6; the D gene is possibly TRBD1 (6 bases). Trimming took 3 bases from V and 8 from J, leaving 11 bases between them. The CDR3 spans 14 residues. CDR1 is KGHSH and CDR2 is LQKENI in the germline V gene. CDR3 loop: CASSPTGWDSPLHF. CDR3 DNA: TGTGCCAGCTCACCGACAGGTTGGGATTCACCCCTCCACTTT.

The chain employs TRBV6-6 and TRBJ2-7; 8 positions match TRBD1. Germline CDR1 and CDR2: MNHNY and SVGAGI (reference sequence). The CDR3 has 14 amino acids. With 6 bases clipped from V and 6 bases from J, the junction kept 10 bases outside the gene matches. CDR3 DNA sequence: TGTGCCAGCAGCTCTGGACAGGGTGGACGCGAGCAGTACTTC. This encodes CASSSGQGGREQYF.

The chain joins TRBV6-5 to TRBJ1-5; 9 positions agree with TRBD1. Per the germline V gene, CDR1 is MNHEY and CDR2 is SVGAGI. This CDR3 has 14 amino acids. V was pared by 10 bases and J by 2 bases, with 6 bases of the junction left unmatched. CDR3 residues: CATGTGSGNQPQHF. In DNA form, the CDR3 reads TGTGCCACCGGGACAGGGAGTGGCAATCAGCCCCAGCATTTT.